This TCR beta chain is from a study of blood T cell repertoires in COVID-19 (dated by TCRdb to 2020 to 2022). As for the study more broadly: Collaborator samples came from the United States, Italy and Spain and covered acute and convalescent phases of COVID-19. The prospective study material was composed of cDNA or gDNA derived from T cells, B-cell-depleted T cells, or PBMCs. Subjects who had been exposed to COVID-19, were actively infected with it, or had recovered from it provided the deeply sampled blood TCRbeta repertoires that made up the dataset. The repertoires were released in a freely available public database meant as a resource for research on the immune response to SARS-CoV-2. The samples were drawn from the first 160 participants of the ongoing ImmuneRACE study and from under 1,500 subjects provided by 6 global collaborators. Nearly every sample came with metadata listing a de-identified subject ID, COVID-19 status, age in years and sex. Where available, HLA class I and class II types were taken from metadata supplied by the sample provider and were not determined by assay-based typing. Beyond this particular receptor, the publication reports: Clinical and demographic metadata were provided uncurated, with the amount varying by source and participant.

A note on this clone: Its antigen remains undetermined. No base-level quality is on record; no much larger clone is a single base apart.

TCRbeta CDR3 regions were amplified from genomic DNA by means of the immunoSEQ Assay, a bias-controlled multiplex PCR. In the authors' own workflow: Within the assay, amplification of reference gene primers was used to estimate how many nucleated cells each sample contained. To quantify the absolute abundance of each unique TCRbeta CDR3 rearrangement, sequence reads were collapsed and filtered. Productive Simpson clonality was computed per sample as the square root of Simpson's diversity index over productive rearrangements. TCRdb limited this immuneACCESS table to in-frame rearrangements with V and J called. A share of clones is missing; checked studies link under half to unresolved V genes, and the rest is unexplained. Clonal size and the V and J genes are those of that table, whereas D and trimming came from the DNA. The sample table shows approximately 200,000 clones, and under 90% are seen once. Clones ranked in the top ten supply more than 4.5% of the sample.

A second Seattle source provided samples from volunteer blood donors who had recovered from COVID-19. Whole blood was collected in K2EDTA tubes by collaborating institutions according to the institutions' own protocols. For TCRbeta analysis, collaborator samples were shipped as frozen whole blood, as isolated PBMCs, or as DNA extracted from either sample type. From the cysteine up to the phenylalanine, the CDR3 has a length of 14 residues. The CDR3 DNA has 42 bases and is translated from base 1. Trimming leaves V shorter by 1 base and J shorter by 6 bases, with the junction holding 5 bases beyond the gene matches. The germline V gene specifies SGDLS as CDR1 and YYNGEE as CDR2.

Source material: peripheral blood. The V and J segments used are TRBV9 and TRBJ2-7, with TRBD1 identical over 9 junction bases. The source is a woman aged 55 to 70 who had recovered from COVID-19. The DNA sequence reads TGTGCCAGCAGCGTAAGAAGGACAGGGGCCGAGCAGTACTTC. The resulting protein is CASSVRRTGAEQYF. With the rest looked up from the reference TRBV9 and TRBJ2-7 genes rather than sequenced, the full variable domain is DSGVTQTPKHLITATGQRVTLRCSPRSGDLSVYWYQQSLDQGLQFLIQYYNGEERAKGNILERFSAQQFPDLHSELNLSSLELGDSALYFCASSVRRTGAEQYFGPGTRLTVT.